These T cell receptor beta chains were read from a single sample in a study of blood T cells in healthy people across ages. Via MiXCR, TCRdb re-called the 5' RACE reads, giving one row per CDR3 protein. The table has hundreds of thousands of distinct CDR3 sequences, about 53% seen once. Sample: blood. The receptors originated from a man between 60 and 70 years old in good health. Both conserved end residues are part of each CDR3. A D gene is named only where the DNA matches it firmly. Clone size is given for some rows only: seen once, a few or many times, or a class if the clone is expanded.

j_call v_call clone_size d_call cdr3_aa cdr3_nt
TRBJ2-3 TRBV6-5 NA NA CASSRGQIMDTQYF TGTGCCAGCAGCCGAGGACAGATTATGGATACGCAGTATTTT
TRBJ1-2 TRBV10-3 NA NA CATRAGAGPASGYTF TGTGCCACCAGGGCGGGGGCAGGGCCTGCTTCGGGCTACACCTTC
TRBJ2-1 TRBV20-1 NA TRBD2 CSAPHGGTSPRNEQFF TGCAGTGCTCCTCATGGAGGGACTAGCCCTAGAAATGAGCAGTTCTTC
TRBJ1-2 TRBV28 NA NA CASNVPQGDYGYTF TGTGCCAGCAACGTGCCCCAGGGAGACTATGGCTACACCTTC
TRBJ2-1 TRBV13 NA NA CASSLGLGLNEQFF TGTGCCAGCAGCTTAGGGCTCGGACTGAATGAGCAGTTCTTC
TRBJ2-7 TRBV11-2 NA NA CASSLALYSYEQYF TGTGCCAGCAGCTTGGCGCTCTACTCCTACGAGCAGTACTTC
TRBJ2-3 TRBV20-1 many TRBD2 CSASTTLARGFLGTDTQYF TGCAGTGCTAGTACTACACTAGCGCGGGGATTCCTTGGCACAGATACGCAGTATTTT
TRBJ2-3 TRBV20-1 NA TRBD2 CSAPTTWTSGGTDTQYF TGCAGTGCTCCTACAACCTGGACTAGCGGGGGCACAGATACGCAGTATTTT
TRBJ1-2 TRBV6-1 NA NA CASSERAGVGYGYTF TGTGCCAGCAGTGAACGGGCAGGGGTGGGCTATGGCTACACCTTC
TRBJ2-1 TRBV11-2 few NA CASSSDGGEQFF TGTGCCAGCAGCTCAGATGGGGGAGAGCAGTTCTTC
TRBJ1-1 TRBV7-2 NA NA CASSRGGTVNTEAFF TGTGCCAGCAGCCGCGGAGGCACGGTGAACACTGAAGCTTTCTTT
TRBJ1-1 TRBV20-1 few NA CSASPGGGIATEAFF TGCAGTGCTAGCCCAGGAGGGGGAATTGCTACTGAAGCTTTCTTT
TRBJ2-3 TRBV9 NA NA CASSVGRKADTQYF TGTGCCAGCAGCGTAGGCCGTAAAGCAGATACGCAGTATTTT
TRBJ1-3 TRBV4-1 NA NA CASSQGERTSGNTIYF TGCGCCAGCAGCCAAGGGGAGAGGACCTCTGGAAACACCATATATTTT
TRBJ2-4 TRBV14 NA TRBD1 CASSQMGQKNVQYF TGTGCCAGCAGCCAAATGGGACAGAAAAACGTTCAGTACTTC
TRBJ1-2 TRBV5-4 NA NA CASSGGGSNYGYTF TGTGCCAGCAGCGGAGGAGGGTCCAACTATGGCTACACCTTC
TRBJ2-3 TRBV29-1 NA TRBD2 CSVVGGRATDTQYF TGCAGCGTCGTAGGAGGGAGGGCCACAGATACGCAGTATTTT
TRBJ1-4 TRBV15 NA TRBD1 CATSSDRGQGNEKLFF TGTGCCACCAGCAGTGACAGGGGGCAGGGTAATGAAAAACTGTTTTTT
TRBJ1-1 TRBV12-3/TRBV12-4 once NA CASSWNRVDTEAFF TGTGCCAGCAGTTGGAACAGGGTGGACACTGAAGCTTTCTTT
TRBJ2-5 TRBV7-9 NA TRBD1 CASSARDRQETQYF TGTGCCAGCAGCGCTAGGGACAGACAAGAGACCCAGTACTTC
TRBJ2-3 TRBV20-1 few NA CSARVGRVRDTQYF TGCAGTGCTAGAGTTGGGCGGGTTCGAGATACGCAGTATTTT
TRBJ2-1 TRBV10-2 NA NA CASRELGLNEQFF TGCGCCAGCCGCGAACTAGGGTTAAATGAGCAGTTCTTC
TRBJ2-5 TRBV4-2 few NA CASSHALVGETQYF TGTGCCAGCAGCCATGCGTTAGTCGGGGAGACCCAGTACTTC
TRBJ2-4 TRBV18 many TRBD1 CASSPIISGTENIQYF TGTGCCAGCTCACCAATCATCTCCGGGACAGAAAACATTCAGTACTTC
TRBJ2-1 TRBV5-1 NA NA CASSLEQGDNEQFF TGCGCCAGCAGCTTGGAACAGGGCGACAATGAGCAGTTCTTC
TRBJ2-1 TRBV9 few NA CASSIRTAEGNEQFF TGTGCCAGCAGCATTCGGACAGCCGAGGGGAATGAGCAGTTCTTC
TRBJ2-5 TRBV7-9 NA NA CASGPAGPDYNEQYF TGTGCCAGCGGCCCTGCAGGCCCCGACTACAATGAGCAGTACTTC
TRBJ2-5 TRBV18 NA NA CASSHGARQETQYF TGTGCCAGCTCCCACGGAGCAAGGCAAGAGACCCAGTACTTC
TRBJ2-7 TRBV2 few TRBD2 CAAGGEPYEQYF TGTGCCGCGGGGGGAGAGCCCTACGAGCAGTACTTC
TRBJ2-1 TRBV12-3/TRBV12-4 NA NA CASSFPLGQETQFF TGTGCCAGCAGTTTCCCCCTGGGCCAAGAGACCCAGTTCTTC
TRBJ2-5 TRBV29-1 NA NA CSAGWETQYF TGCAGCGCGGGGTGGGAGACCCAGTACTTC
TRBJ2-3 TRBV2 NA TRBD2 CASRGTSGPNTQYF TGTGCCAGCAGAGGGACTAGCGGCCCTAATACGCAGTATTTT
TRBJ2-5 TRBV7-2 few NA CASSLQTGRQETQYF TGTGCCAGCAGTCTTCAAACCGGAAGACAAGAGACCCAGTACTTC
TRBJ1-1 TRBV29-1 many NA CSVGGRVEAFF TGCAGCGTTGGGGGCAGGGTCGAAGCTTTCTTT
TRBJ2-1 TRBV27 once NA CASSLPSVKDVNEQFF TGTGCCAGCAGTTTACCTAGCGTTAAGGATGTCAATGAGCAGTTCTTC
TRBJ1-4 TRBV28 NA NA CASSRIGTAMDEKLFF TGTGCCAGCAGTAGAATCGGGACTGCCATGGATGAAAAACTGTTTTTT
TRBJ2-3 TRBV5-5 NA TRBD1 CASRRTGAQGTDTQYF TGTGCCAGCAGGCGTACAGGGGCCCAGGGCACAGATACGCAGTATTTT
TRBJ1-2 TRBV12-5 NA TRBD1 CASAIGQGGYGYTF TGTGCTAGTGCCATAGGACAGGGAGGGTATGGCTACACCTTC
TRBJ2-3 TRBV3-1 NA NA CASSTTRGVRTDTQYF TGTGCCAGCAGTACGACTCGAGGGGTCCGCACAGATACGCAGTATTTT
TRBJ1-5 TRBV6-1 NA NA CASSRGADNQPQHF TGTGCCAGCAGCCGGGGGGCTGACAATCAGCCCCAGCATTTT
TRBJ2-1 TRBV10-3 NA NA CAISRTAQYNEQFF TGTGCCATCAGCAGGACAGCCCAATACAATGAGCAGTTCTTC
TRBJ2-3 TRBV4-1 few TRBD1 CASSLVDRGDTQYF TGCGCCAGCAGCCTCGTCGACAGGGGGGATACGCAGTATTTT
TRBJ1-4 TRBV4-2 few TRBD1 CASSQQTGENEKLFF TGTGCCAGCAGCCAACAGACAGGGGAAAATGAAAAACTGTTTTTT